Sequencing of this TCR beta chain was carried out in a study of OX40 agonist ivuxolimab in advanced cancers. The data were produced by immunoSEQ multiplex PCR, yet TCRdb's version contains in-frame clones alone and is incomplete. The sample yields about 76,000 clones, 85% to 90% seen once. The V end was cut by 4 bases, the J end by 0 bases, with 6 bases between. CDR3 length: 13 amino acids. Germline CDR1 and CDR2: SNHLY and FYNNEI. V gene TRBV2 combines with J gene TRBJ1-2; D perhaps matches TRBD1 (6 bases). This TCR was recovered from an adult with an advanced solid tumor such as melanoma, head and neck, liver or kidney cancer. Sample: CD4+ or CD8+ T cells sorted from blood, taken in a trial of the OX40 agonist ivuxolimab. The CDR3 sequence is CASSGQANYGYTF. The CDR3 nucleotides are TGTGCCAGCAGTGGACAGGCTAACTATGGCTACACCTTC. Variable domain in full (rest from reference TRBV2 and TRBJ1-2): EPEVTQTPSHQVTQMGQEVILRCVPISNHLYFYWYRQILGQKVEFLVSFYNNEISEKSEIFDDQFSVERPDGSNFTLKIRSTKLEDSAMYFCASSGQANYGYTFGSGTRLTVV.